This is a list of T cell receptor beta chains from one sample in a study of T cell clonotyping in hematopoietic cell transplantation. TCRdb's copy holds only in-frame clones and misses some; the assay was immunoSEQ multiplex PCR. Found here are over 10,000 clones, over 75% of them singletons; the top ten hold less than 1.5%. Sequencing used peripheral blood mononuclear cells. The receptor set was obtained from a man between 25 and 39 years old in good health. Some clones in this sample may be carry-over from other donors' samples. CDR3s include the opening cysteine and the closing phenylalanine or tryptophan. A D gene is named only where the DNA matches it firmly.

CAIREGQGITEAFF | TRBJ1-1 | TRBD1 | TRBV10-3
CASSSRQGTGNQPQHF | TRBJ1-5 | TRBD1 | TRBV7-2
CASRVPQGAYGYTF | TRBJ1-2 | TRBD1 | TRBV6-1
CASSYNTLRPEAFF | TRBJ1-1 | . | TRBV6-5
CASRTGGLNGYTF | TRBJ1-2 | TRBD1 | TRBV19
CASNPTPGNGNTEAFF | TRBJ1-1 | . | TRBV5-1
CASSGGRRAYGYTF | TRBJ1-2 | . | TRBV25-1
CASSPMISNEQFF | TRBJ2-1 | . | TRBV9
CASSPDRATDTQYF | TRBJ2-3 | . | TRBV7-3
CASIRDPNSPLHF | TRBJ1-6 | . | TRBV2
CASSIGEVTTDTQYF | TRBJ2-3 | . | TRBV19
CASSLGRSGDMDEKLFF | TRBJ1-4 | . | TRBV7-8
CASSIRVGSPLHF | TRBJ1-6 | . | TRBV9
CSVGGLGLSSYNEQFF | TRBJ2-1 | . | TRBV29-1
CASSIANTTGGGYTF | TRBJ1-2 | . | TRBV21-1
CAWTGPFGPYGYTF | TRBJ1-2 | . | TRBV30
CAWAVGGRLEQYF | TRBJ2-7 | TRBD2 | TRBV30
CASAVVGQSNQPQHF | TRBJ1-5 | . | TRBV28
CASREGGGAPQETQYF | TRBJ2-5 | TRBD2 | TRBV5-1
CASSQVGSTNEKLFF | TRBJ1-4 | . | TRBV14
CASSLALGGSYNEQFF | TRBJ2-1 | TRBD2 | TRBV5-4
CASRETGGNQPQHF | TRBJ1-5 | TRBD1 | TRBV10-2
CASSVQGADTQYF | TRBJ2-3 | . | TRBV9
CASSHHRDSLSYNSPLHF | TRBJ1-6 | . | TRBV14
CASSTDRGYNTIYF | TRBJ1-3 | TRBD1 | TRBV6-6
CASSLLAGGRNRYEQYF | TRBJ2-7 | TRBD2 | TRBV27
CSVLPRTYGYTF | TRBJ1-2 | . | TRBV29-1
CASSPAQGDTGELFF | TRBJ2-2 | . | TRBV18
CASSPSRISYEQYF | TRBJ2-7 | . | TRBV11-1
CAISRTRDLGETQYF | TRBJ2-5 | TRBD2 | TRBV10-3
CASSPAAGTHNSPLHF | TRBJ1-6 | . | TRBV7-9
CALGTAEETQYF | TRBJ2-5 | . | TRBV7-9
CASRRRDRDNSPLHF | TRBJ1-6 | TRBD1 | TRBV5-6
CSVSVDYGYTF | TRBJ1-2 | . | TRBV29-1
CASSEPPGTGSNEQFF | TRBJ2-1 | TRBD1 | TRBV25-1
CASSEPIAGRTEAFF | TRBJ1-1 | . | TRBV2
CASSVDGQGYEQYF | TRBJ2-7 | TRBD1 | TRBV9
CASSHRGGRAWDNEQFF | TRBJ2-1 | TRBD2 | TRBV11-3
CASSPHRTGPNQPQHF | TRBJ1-5 | TRBD1 | TRBV7-2
CAWSPRSGQRNTIYF | TRBJ1-3 | TRBD1 | TRBV30
CASSPAAGGFYEQYF | TRBJ2-7 | TRBD2 | TRBV7-6
CASSISGGDTQYF | TRBJ2-3 | . | TRBV19
CSVESGSSPLGLFF | TRBJ2-2 | . | TRBV29-1
CASSPGEGLNTEAFF | TRBJ1-1 | . | TRBV6-5
CAWSRSVTGSPEAFF | TRBJ1-1 | TRBD1 | TRBV30
CASSEYRGIGNSPLHF | TRBJ1-6 | . | TRBV25-1
CASSPRKNQPQHF | TRBJ1-5 | . | TRBV7-2
CASTKRGGRQETQYF | TRBJ2-5 | TRBD2 | TRBV6-1
CASSSTPPPTDTQYF | TRBJ2-3 | . | TRBV5-1
CSVVGAREAFF | TRBJ1-1 | . | TRBV29-1
CASRRVPSTEAFF | TRBJ1-1 | . | TRBV6-5
CSVGIGHPAYEQYF | TRBJ2-7 | . | TRBV29-1
CASSPNTGFGRTEAFF | TRBJ1-1 | . | TRBV7-2
CASSKPGLLNTEAFF | TRBJ1-1 | . | TRBV5-5
CASSNGGTAYNEQFF | TRBJ2-1 | . | TRBV27